This T cell receptor beta chain was sequenced in a study of OX40 agonist ivuxolimab in advanced cancers. In the study overall: Ivuxolimab was a fully human IgG2 agonistic monoclonal antibody targeting the costimulatory receptor OX40 (CD134). Intravenous ivuxolimab was administered to patients every 2 weeks at six dose levels: 0.01, 0.1, 0.3, 1.5, 3 and 10 mg/kg. Of the approximately 54 patients in dose escalation, 19 had hepatocellular carcinoma, some 15 had melanoma, 9 had renal cell carcinoma and 9 had head and neck cancer. In the dose-escalation cohort, over 65% of patients were male, and the mean age was approximately 60 years, with a range of roughly 20 to 79. Prior anti-PD-1, anti-PD-L1 or anti-CTLA-4 therapy was permitted, and roughly two fifths of dose-escalation patients had received checkpoint inhibitors. Partial responses occurred in three dose-escalation patients, of whom one had hepatocellular carcinoma and two had cutaneous melanoma. The purpose of peripheral TCRbeta sequencing was to test whether ivuxolimab changed TCR sequence diversity and led to clonal T-cell expansion. The paper covers the monotherapy dose-escalation part of the phase I ivuxolimab trial, which included N of about 50 patients. Study-wide findings and limitations: Low levels of normalized T-cell clonal expansion were also seen in some patients who did not respond. At doses of 0.1 to 3.0 mg/kg, clonal expansion of both CD4+ and CD8+ T cells in blood was seen between baseline and week 6. Antigen specificity was not determined for the clonally expanded peripheral T cells. After ivuxolimab, more expanded clones were found on average in CD8+ T cells than in CD4+ T cells. In the 0.1-3.0 mg/kg groups, partial responders had among the lowest normalized peripheral clonal expansion, particularly in CD8+ T cells.

The trial excluded patients who had a history of autoimmune disease or who were on systemic immunosuppression. Peripheral blood for TCR sequencing was drawn from every dose cohort at baseline, at cycle 4 day 1 and at cycle 7 day 1. The samples were taken from a phase I, first-in-human, multicenter, open-label dose-escalation trial of ivuxolimab. Adults with locally advanced or metastatic head and neck squamous cell, hepatocellular, melanoma or renal cell carcinoma were enrolled in the trial. Before TCR sequencing, CD4+ T cells and CD8+ T cells from peripheral blood were sorted into separate populations. There are 14 amino acids in the CDR3, from cysteine to phenylalanine inclusive. The retained sequence is limited to the CDR3, 42 bases, with the frame set at the first base. The V and J ends are trimmed by 1 base and 2 bases, leaving 8 bases between them. The germline V gene specifies KGHSH as CDR1 and LQKENI as CDR2.

A single count supports this clone. Its binding antigen is unknown. No qualities accompany the bases; no much larger clone lies one base away. Genomic DNA was isolated from the sorted cells so that the TCRbeta CDR3 region could be sequenced. The immunoSEQ Assay was used for sequencing of TCRbeta CDR3 regions. This is the immuneACCESS table as TCRdb keeps it, with only in-frame sequences that have V and J called. A part of the clones is gone; compared with another copy, unresolved V genes explain less than half, and the rest is unexplained. Across this sample there are more than 55,000 clones, with about 90% seen only once. 11% to 15% of the sample is held by the ten biggest clonotypes.

This TCR came from an adult with an advanced solid tumor such as melanoma, head and neck, liver or kidney cancer. The sequenced sample was CD4+ or CD8+ T cells sorted from blood, obtained in a trial of the OX40 agonist ivuxolimab. The chain links TRBV18 with TRBJ1-2; the D region possibly corresponds to TRBD1 (5 bases align). The CDR3 is CASSPLGTNYGYTF. In nucleotide form, the sequence is TGTGCCAGCTCACCACTTGGGACCAACTATGGCTACACCTTC.